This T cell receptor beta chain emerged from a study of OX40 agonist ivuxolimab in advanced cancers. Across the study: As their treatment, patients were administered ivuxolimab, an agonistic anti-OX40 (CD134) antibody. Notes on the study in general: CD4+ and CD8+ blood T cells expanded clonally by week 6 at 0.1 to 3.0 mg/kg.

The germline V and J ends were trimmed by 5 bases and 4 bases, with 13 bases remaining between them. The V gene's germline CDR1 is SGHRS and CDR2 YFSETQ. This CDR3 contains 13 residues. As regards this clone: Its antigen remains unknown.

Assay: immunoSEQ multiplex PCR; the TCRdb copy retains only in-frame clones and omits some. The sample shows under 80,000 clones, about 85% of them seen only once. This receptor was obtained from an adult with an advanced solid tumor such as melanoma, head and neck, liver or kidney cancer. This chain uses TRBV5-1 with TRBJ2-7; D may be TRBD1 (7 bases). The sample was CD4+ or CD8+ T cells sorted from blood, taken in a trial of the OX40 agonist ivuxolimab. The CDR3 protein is CASRRDRWYEQYF. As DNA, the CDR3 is TGCGCCAGCAGGCGGGACAGATGGTACGAGCAGTACTTC.